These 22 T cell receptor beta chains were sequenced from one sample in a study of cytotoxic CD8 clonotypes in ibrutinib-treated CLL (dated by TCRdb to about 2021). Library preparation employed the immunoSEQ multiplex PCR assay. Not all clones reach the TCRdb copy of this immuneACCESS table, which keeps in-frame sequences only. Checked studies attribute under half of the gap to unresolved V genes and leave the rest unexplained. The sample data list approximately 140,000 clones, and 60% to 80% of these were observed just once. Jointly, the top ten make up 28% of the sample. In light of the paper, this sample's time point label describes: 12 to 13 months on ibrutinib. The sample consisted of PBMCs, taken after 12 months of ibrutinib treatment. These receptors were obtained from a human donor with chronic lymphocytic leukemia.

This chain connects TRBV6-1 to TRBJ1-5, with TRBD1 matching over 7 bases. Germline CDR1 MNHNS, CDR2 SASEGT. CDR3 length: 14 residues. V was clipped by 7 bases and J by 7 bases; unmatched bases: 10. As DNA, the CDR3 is TGTGCCAGCACCGACCCGCACAGGGGCCAGCCCCAGCATTTT. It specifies CASTDPHRGQPQHF.

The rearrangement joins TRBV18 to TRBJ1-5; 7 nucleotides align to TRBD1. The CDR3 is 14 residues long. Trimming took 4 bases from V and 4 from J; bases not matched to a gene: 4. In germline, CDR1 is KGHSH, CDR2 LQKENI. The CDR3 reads CASSRDSLNQPQHF. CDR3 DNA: TGTGCCAGCTCACGGGACAGCCTTAATCAGCCCCAGCATTTT.

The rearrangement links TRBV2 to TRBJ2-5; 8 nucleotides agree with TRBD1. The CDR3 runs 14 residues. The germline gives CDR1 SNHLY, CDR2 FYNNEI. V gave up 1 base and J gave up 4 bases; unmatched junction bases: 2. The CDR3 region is CASSEGQGPETQYF. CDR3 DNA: TGTGCCAGCAGTGAAGGACAGGGGCCAGAGACCCAGTACTTC.

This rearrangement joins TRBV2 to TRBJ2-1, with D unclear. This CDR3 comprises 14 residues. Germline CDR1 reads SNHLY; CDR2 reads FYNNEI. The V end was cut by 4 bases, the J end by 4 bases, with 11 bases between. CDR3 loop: CASSVSVLYNEQFF. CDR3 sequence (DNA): TGTGCCAGCAGTGTAAGCGTTCTATACAATGAGCAGTTCTTC. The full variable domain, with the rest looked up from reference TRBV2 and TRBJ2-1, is EPEVTQTPSHQVTQMGQEVILRCVPISNHLYFYWYRQILGQKVEFLVSFYNNEISEKSEIFDDQFSVERPDGSNFTLKIRSTKLEDSAMYFCASSVSVLYNEQFFGPGTRLTVL.

In DNA form, the CDR3 reads TGTGCCAGCAGCTTTGGCAGTGAAAAACTGTTTTTT. Its protein is CASSFGSEKLFF. The chain has TRBV7-9 and TRBJ1-4; D is unclear. The V end lost 3 bases, the J end lost 7 bases, and 6 bases lay between the germline ends. Germline lookup yields CDR1 SEHNR and CDR2 FQNEAQ (reference sequence). The CDR3 is 12 amino acids. The whole variable domain, remainder taken from reference TRBV7-9 and TRBJ1-4, is DTGVSQNPRHKITKRGQNVTFRCDPISEHNRLYWYRQTLGQGPEFLTYFQNEAQLEKSRLLSDRFSAERPKGSFSTLEIQRTEQGDSAMYLCASSFGSEKLFFGSGTQLSVL.

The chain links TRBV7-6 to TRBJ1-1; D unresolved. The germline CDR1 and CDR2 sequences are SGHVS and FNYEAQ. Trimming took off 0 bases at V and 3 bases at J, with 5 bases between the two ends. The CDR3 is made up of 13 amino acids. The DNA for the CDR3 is TGTGCCAGCAGCTTAGCCCCCTACACTGAAGCTTTCTTT. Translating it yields CASSLAPYTEAFF. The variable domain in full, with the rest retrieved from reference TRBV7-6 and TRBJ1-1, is GAGVSQSPRYKVTKRGQDVALRCDPISGHVSLYWYRQALGQGPEFLTYFNYEAQQDKSGLPNDRFSAERPEGSISTLTIQRTEQRDSAMYRCASSLAPYTEAFFGQGTRLTVV.

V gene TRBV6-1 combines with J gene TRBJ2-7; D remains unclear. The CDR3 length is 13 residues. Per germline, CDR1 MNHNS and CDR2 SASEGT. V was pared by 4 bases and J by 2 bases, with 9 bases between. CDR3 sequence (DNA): TGTGCCAGCAGTGTGGTCTCTGCCTACGAGCAGTACTTC. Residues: CASSVVSAYEQYF.

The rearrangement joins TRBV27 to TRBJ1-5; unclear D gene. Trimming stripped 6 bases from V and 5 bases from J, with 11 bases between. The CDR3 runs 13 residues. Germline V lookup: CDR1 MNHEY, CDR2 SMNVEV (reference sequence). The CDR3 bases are TGTGCCAGCAGGTTTGCGGAAGATCAGCCCCAGCATTTT. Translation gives CASRFAEDQPQHF.

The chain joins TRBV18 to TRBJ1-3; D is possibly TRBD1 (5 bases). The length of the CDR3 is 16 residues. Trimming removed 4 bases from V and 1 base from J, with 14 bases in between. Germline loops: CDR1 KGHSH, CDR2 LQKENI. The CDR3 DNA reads TGTGCCAGCTCACAGCAGGGTCCTAGATCTGGAAACACCATATATTTT. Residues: CASSQQGPRSGNTIYF.

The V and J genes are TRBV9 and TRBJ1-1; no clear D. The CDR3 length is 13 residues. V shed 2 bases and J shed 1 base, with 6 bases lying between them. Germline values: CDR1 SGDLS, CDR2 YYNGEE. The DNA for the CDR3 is TGTGCCAGCAGCGTCAAGTCGAACACTGAAGCTTTCTTT. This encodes CASSVKSNTEAFF.

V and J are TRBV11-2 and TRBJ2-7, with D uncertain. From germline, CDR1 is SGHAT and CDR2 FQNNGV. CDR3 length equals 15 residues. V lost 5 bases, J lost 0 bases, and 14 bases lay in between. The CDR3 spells CASSAGGAGSYEQYF. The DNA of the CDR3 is TGTGCCAGCAGCGCAGGCGGCGCTGGCTCCTACGAGCAGTACTTC.

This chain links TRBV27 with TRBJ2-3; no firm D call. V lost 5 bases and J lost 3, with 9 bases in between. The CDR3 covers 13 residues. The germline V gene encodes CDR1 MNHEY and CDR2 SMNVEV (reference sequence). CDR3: CASSVTPTDTQYF. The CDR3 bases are TGTGCCAGCAGTGTTACCCCGACAGATACGCAGTATTTT.

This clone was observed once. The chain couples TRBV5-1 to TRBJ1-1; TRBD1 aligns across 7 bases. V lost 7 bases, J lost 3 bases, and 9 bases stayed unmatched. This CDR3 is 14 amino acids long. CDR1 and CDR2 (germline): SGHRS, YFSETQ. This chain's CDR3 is CASRETGFDTEAFF. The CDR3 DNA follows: TGCGCCAGCCGCGAGACAGGGTTCGACACTGAAGCTTTCTTT.

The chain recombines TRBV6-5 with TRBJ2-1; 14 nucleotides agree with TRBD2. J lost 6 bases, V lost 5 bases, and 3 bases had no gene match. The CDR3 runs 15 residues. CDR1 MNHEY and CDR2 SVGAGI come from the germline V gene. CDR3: CASSGLAGGINEQFF. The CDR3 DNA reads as TGTGCCAGCAGTGGACTAGCGGGAGGTATCAATGAGCAGTTCTTC.

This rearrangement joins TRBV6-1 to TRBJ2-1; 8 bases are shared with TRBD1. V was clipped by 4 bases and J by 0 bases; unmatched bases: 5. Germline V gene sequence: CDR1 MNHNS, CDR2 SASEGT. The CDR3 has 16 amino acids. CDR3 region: CASSAGQVGSYNEQFF. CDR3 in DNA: TGTGCCAGCAGTGCGGGACAGGTGGGCTCCTACAATGAGCAGTTCTTC.

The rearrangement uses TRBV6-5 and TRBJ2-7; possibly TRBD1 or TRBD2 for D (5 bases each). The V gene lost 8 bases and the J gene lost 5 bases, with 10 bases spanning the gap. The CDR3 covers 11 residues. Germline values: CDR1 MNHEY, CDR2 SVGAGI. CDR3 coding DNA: TGTGCCAGCGCGAGGGGCCACGAGCAGTACTTC. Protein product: CASARGHEQYF.

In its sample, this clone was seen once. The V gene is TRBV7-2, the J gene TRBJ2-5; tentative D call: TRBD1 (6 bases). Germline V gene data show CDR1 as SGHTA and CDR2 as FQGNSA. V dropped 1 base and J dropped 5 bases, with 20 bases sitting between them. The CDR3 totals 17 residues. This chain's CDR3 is CASSLVGGGLQVETQYF. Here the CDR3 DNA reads TGTGCCAGCAGCTTAGTTGGGGGCGGCCTCCAAGTCGAGACCCAGTACTTC. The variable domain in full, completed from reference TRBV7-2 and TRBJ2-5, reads GAGVSQSPSNKVTEKGKDVELRCDPISGHTALYWYRQSLGQGLEFLIYFQGNSAPDKSGLPSDRFSAERTGGSVSTLTIQRTQQEDSAVYLCASSLVGGGLQVETQYFGPGTRLLVL.

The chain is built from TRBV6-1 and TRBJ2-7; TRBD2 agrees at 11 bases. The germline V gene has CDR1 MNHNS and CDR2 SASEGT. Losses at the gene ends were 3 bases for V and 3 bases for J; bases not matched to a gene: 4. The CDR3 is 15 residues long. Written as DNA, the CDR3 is TGTGCCAGCAGTGAGGATAGCGGGGGGGTCTACGAGCAGTACTTC. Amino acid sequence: CASSEDSGGVYEQYF.

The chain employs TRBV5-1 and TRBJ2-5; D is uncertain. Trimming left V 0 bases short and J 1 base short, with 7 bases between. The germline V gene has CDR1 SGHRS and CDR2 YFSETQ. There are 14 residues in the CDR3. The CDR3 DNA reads TGCGCCAGCAGCTTGGTGGCAGCCCAAGAGACCCAGTACTTC. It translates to CASSLVAAQETQYF.

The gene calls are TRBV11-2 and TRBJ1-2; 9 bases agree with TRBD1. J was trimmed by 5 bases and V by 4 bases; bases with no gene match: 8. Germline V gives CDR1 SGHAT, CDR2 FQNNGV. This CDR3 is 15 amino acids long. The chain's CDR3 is CASSSTGTGRYGYTF. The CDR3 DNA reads TGTGCCAGCAGCTCAACCGGGACAGGGAGATATGGCTACACCTTC.

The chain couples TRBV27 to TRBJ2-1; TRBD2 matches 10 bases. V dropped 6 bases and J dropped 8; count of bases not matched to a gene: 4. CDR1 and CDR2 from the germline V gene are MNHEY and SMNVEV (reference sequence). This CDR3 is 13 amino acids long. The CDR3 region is CASSLAGVYEQFF. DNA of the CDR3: TGTGCCAGCAGCCTAGCGGGGGTATATGAGCAGTTCTTC.

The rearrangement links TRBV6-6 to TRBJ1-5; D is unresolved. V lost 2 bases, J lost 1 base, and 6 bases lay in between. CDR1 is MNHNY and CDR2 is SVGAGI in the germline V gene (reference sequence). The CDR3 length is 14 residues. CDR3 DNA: TGTGCCAGCAGTTACCCAGAGAGCAATCAGCCCCAGCATTTT. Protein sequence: CASSYPESNQPQHF.